The 24 T cell receptor beta chains below were found in one sample sequenced in a study of T-cell reconstitution after alpha-beta-depleted transplantation in children. Preparation of the TCRbeta library was carried out with unique molecular identifiers. A single record per CDR3 protein comes from TCRdb applying MiXCR to the PCR reads. The data show 440,000 or so distinct CDR3 sequences, approximately 10% seen once. Sequenced here: PBMCs from the stem cell graft donor, sampled from the stem cell graft. The source of these receptors is a human donor who donated a stem cell graft to a child with acute myeloid leukemia.

This sequence joins TRBV25-1 and TRBJ1-1; 8 positions agree with TRBD1. The CDR3 is made up of 15 amino acids. V lost 4 bases to trimming and J lost 5 bases; unmatched junction nucleotides: 9. Per germline, CDR1 MGHDK and CDR2 SYGVNS. The CDR3 bases are TGTGCCAGCAGTGGGTGGACAGGGCACAGGACTGAAGCTTTCTTT. It codes for CASSGWTGHRTEAFF.

The genes are TRBV20-1 and TRBJ1-4, with 7 bases aligning to TRBD1. Germline V gives CDR1 DFQATT, CDR2 SNEGSKA (reference sequence). The CDR3 spans 14 residues. V lost 5 bases and J lost 4; bases outside the gene matches: 7. CDR3 sequence (DNA): TGCAGTGCTCTCGACAGGGCGGGTAATGAAAAACTGTTTTTT. Translating it yields CSALDRAGNEKLFF.

The rearrangement joins TRBV3-1 to TRBJ2-7; no firm D call. This CDR3 has 14 amino acids. In germline, CDR1 is LGHDT, CDR2 YNNKEL (reference sequence). V was clipped by 1 base and J by 2 bases, with 9 bases between them. DNA of the CDR3: TGTGCCAGCAGCCAAGGTTTGGGCACCTACGAGCAGTACGTC. It yields the protein CASSQGLGTYEQYV.

This rearrangement joins TRBV11-2 to TRBJ2-7, with a possible D match to TRBD1 (5 bases). Looked up from germline, CDR1 is SGHAT and CDR2 is FQNNGV. The V end was cut by 5 bases, the J end by 2 bases, with 19 bases between. The CDR3 sequence is 16 residues long. The CDR3 nucleotides read TGTGCCAGCAGCCCCTCGGACACATTTGGACCCTACGAGCAGTACGTC. Translation: CASSPSDTFGPYEQYV.

This clonotype occurred many times. The chain carries TRBV10-3 and TRBJ1-4, with D uncertain. The V end lost 7 bases, the J end lost 8 bases, and 11 bases lay between the germline ends. CDR1 and CDR2 (germline): ENHRY, SYGVKD. There are 12 residues in the CDR3. The CDR3 here is CAIIGGREKLFF. The CDR3 DNA reads as TGTGCCATCATCGGCGGGAGGGAAAAACTGTTTTTT.

This clonotype was picked up a small number of times. The chain is built from TRBV20-1 and TRBJ2-4; TRBD2 might be the D (7 bases). The CDR3 length is 13 residues. The V end was cut by 3 bases, the J end by 5 bases, with 11 bases between. Germline CDR1 and CDR2: DFQATT and SNEGSKA (reference sequence). In DNA, the CDR3 is TGCAGTGCTAGGTGGGGGGGGCAAAACATTCAGTACTTC. Translating gives CSARWGGQNIQYF.

The chain links TRBV12-3 or TRBV12-4 to TRBJ1-4; D unclear. The CDR3 totals 15 residues. Trimming pared 6 bases from V and 2 bases from J, leaving 13 bases between. The CDR3 reads CASRRSGFTNEKLFF. The CDR3 DNA is TGTGCCAGCAGACGGTCTGGGTTCACTAATGAAAAACTGTTTTTT.

This clonotype was seen ten or more times. The rearrangement joins TRBV10-3 to TRBJ1-2; TRBD1 aligns across 7 bases. Losses at the gene ends were 4 bases for V and 4 bases for J; bases not matched to a gene: 9. Germline V gives CDR1 ENHRY, CDR2 SYGVKD. The CDR3 has 15 residues. The CDR3 loop is CAISGTNRDSYGYTF. The CDR3 DNA reads as TGTGCCATCAGTGGAACGAACAGGGACAGCTATGGCTACACCTTC.

This clonotype was observed a few times. This chain links TRBV19 with TRBJ2-5; 12 nucleotides agree with TRBD1. This CDR3 is 15 amino acids long. CDR1 and CDR2 from the germline V gene are LNHDA and SQIVND (reference sequence). V lost 5 bases, J lost 5 bases, and 6 bases stayed unmatched. The CDR3 DNA follows: TGTGCCAGTAGTGTCGGGACAGGGGGCGCCGAGACCCAGTACTTC. It specifies CASSVGTGGAETQYF.

The chain has TRBV10-2 and TRBJ2-5; D gene uncertain. This CDR3 is 15 amino acids long. Germline lookup yields CDR1 WSHSY and CDR2 SAAADI. The ends were cut back, 3 bases at V and 2 bases at J, with 13 bases in the middle. In DNA form, the CDR3 reads TGCGCCAGCAGTGATTATTCGACTGGTCAAGAGACCCAGTACTTC. It yields the protein CASSDYSTGQETQYF.

At least ten counts were recorded for this clonotype. The chain couples TRBV7-6 to TRBJ2-1; D may match TRBD1 or TRBD2 (5 bases each). V was shortened by 4 bases and J by 6 bases, with 13 bases between the two germline ends. Germline V lookup: CDR1 SGHVS, CDR2 FNYEAQ. The CDR3 covers 14 residues. CDR3 bases: TGTGCCAGCAGCTCCCCCTTTGGGGGCAATGAGCAGTTCTTC. This codes for CASSSPFGGNEQFF.

This clonotype has only a few counts. This chain links TRBV4-1 with TRBJ2-4, with a weak D call TRBD2 (5 bases). The length of the CDR3 is 16 residues. V was pared by 2 bases and J by 2 bases, with 13 bases between. Germline-derived CDR1 and CDR2 are MGHRA and YSYEKL. CDR3 DNA sequence: TGCGCCAGCAGCCAACCCCGGGCGGACTCCAAAAACATTCAGTACTTC. Its translation is CASSQPRADSKNIQYF.

This chain joins TRBV5-8 and TRBJ1-2; the D gene is possibly TRBD1 (6 bases). Germline CDR1 and CDR2: SGHTS and YDEGEE. Trimming took off 1 base at V and 5 bases at J, with 15 bases between the two ends. This CDR3 has 15 amino acids. CDR3 bases: TGTGCCAGCAGCTTGTCTGGAGGGGGGATTTATGGCTACACCTTC. Its translation is CASSLSGGGIYGYTF.

This chain connects TRBV7-8 to TRBJ2-7, with D tentatively TRBD1 or TRBD2 (6 bases each). The germline CDR1 and CDR2 sequences are SGHVS and FQNEAQ. This CDR3 region has 14 residues. The V and J ends lost 4 bases and 13 bases respectively, with 23 bases between them. This chain's CDR3 is CASSSRGALPPPYF. In DNA, the CDR3 is TGTGCCAGCAGCTCGAGGGGGGCCCTCCCTCCCCCATACTTC.

This rearrangement joins TRBV10-3 to TRBJ1-3, with TRBD1 matching 10 bases. Per the germline V gene, CDR1 is ENHRY and CDR2 is SYGVKD. The CDR3 covers 18 residues. V trimming: 0 bases; J trimming: 0 bases; junction bases outside the gene matches: 5. The CDR3 spells CAISESGTGASSGNTIYF. The CDR3 DNA follows: TGTGCCATCAGTGAGTCGGGGACAGGGGCGTCCTCTGGAAACACCATATATTTT.

The sample holds many counts of this clonotype. The DNA of the CDR3 is TGCAGTGCTAGACAGGACAGAACTGGGGAAAAACTGTTTTTT. Translated, it gives CSARQDRTGEKLFF. J is TRBJ1-4 and V is TRBV20-1, with a possible D match to TRBD1 (6 bases). There are 14 residues in the CDR3. Germline CDR1 reads DFQATT; CDR2 reads SNEGSKA (reference sequence). Trimming stripped 2 bases from V and 8 bases from J, with 15 bases between.

The chain combines TRBV29-1 with TRBJ2-3, with TRBD1 matching over 11 bases. The CDR3 sequence is 16 residues long. The J segment lost 0 bases and the V segment lost 4 bases, leaving 6 bases of the junction unmatched. The germline CDR1 and CDR2 sequences are SQVTM and ANQGSEA. The DNA of the CDR3 is TGCAGCGTTGGGGGACAGGGGGGTTCTAGCACAGATACGCAGTATTTT. Encoded protein: CSVGGQGGSSTDTQYF.

This clonotype showed up many times. This chain joins TRBV9 and TRBJ1-2; D is undetermined. CDR1 is SGDLS and CDR2 is YYNGEE in the germline V gene. V was cut by 0 bases and J by 7 bases, with 10 bases left in between. CDR3 length: 13 amino acids. The CDR3 spells CASSVDGMGGYTF. The DNA for the CDR3 is TGTGCCAGCAGCGTAGACGGGATGGGTGGCTACACCTTC.

The chain links TRBV5-1 to TRBJ2-5; D call uncertain. V gave up 0 bases and J gave up 0 bases, with 9 bases separating them. The CDR3 is 15 amino acids. CDR1 is SGHRS, CDR2 YFSETQ, per germline. CDR3 residues: CASSLGLAHQETQYF. In nucleotides, the CDR3 is TGCGCCAGCAGCTTGGGGTTAGCACACCAAGAGACCCAGTACTTC.

The J gene is TRBJ2-1, the V gene TRBV27, with unresolved D. The germline gives CDR1 MNHEY, CDR2 SMNVEV (reference sequence). CDR3 length: 16 residues. Trimming left V 3 bases short and J 0 bases short, with 12 bases between. Here the CDR3 reads CASSFGSWGSYNEQFF. CDR3 sequence (DNA): TGTGCCAGCAGTTTCGGGTCGTGGGGCTCCTACAATGAGCAGTTCTTC.

With regard to this clonotype: A read error may produce the germline difference seen at one junction end. CDR3 sequence reads: CSARAGAYEHYF. The CDR3 DNA is TGCAGTGCTAGAGCAGGAGCCTACGAGCACTACTTC. J is TRBJ2-7 and V is TRBV20-1; D is uncertain. CDR3 length: 12 residues. Looked up from germline, CDR1 is DFQATT and CDR2 is SNEGSKA (reference sequence).

This clonotype was recorded at least ten times. The gene calls are TRBV15 and TRBJ2-1, with unresolved D. The germline CDR1 and CDR2 sequences are LNHNV and YYDKDF (reference sequence). V was trimmed by 3 bases and J by 8 bases, leaving 5 bases between them. This CDR3 is 11 amino acids long. The CDR3, as DNA: TGTGCCACCAGCAGGGGCCATGAGCAGTTCTTC. Translation: CATSRGHEQFF.

The chain carries TRBV5-1 and TRBJ2-5, with D maybe TRBD1 (6 bases). The CDR3 is made up of 14 amino acids. From germline, CDR1 is SGHRS and CDR2 YFSETQ. The ends were cut back, 2 bases at V and 2 bases at J, with 10 bases in the middle. The DNA of the CDR3 is TGCGCCAGCAGCTTACTTGACAGGCAAGAGACCCAGTACTTC. Amino acids: CASSLLDRQETQYF.

The rearrangement uses TRBV5-5 and TRBJ2-7; the match to TRBD1 covers 9 bases. This CDR3 is built from 13 residues. Germline loops: CDR1 SGHKS, CDR2 YYEKEE (reference sequence). With V trimmed by 4 bases and J by 7 bases, 6 bases remained unmatched. CDR3 residues: CASSTLTGGEQYV. CDR3 in DNA: TGTGCCAGCAGCACCCTGACAGGGGGTGAGCAGTACGTC.